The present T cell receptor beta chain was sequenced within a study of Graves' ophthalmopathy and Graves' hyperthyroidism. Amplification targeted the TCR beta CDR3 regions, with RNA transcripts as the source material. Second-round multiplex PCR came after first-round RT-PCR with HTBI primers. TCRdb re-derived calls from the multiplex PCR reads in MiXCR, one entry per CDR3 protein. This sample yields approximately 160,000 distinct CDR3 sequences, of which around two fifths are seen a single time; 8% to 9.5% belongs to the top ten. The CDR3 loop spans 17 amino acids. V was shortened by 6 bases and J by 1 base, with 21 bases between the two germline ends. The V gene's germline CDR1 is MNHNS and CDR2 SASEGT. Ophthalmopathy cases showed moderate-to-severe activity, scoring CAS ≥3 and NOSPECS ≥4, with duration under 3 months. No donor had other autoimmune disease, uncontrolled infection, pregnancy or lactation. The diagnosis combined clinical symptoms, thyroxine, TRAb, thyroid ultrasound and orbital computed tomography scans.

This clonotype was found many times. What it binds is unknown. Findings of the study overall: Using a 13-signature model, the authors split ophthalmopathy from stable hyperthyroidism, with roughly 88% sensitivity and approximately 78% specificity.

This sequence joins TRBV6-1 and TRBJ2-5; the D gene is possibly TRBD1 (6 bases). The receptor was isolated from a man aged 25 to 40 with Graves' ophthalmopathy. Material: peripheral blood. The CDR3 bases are TGTGCCAGCAGGGACAGCAGGAGTCAGTTAATCCAAGAGACCCAGTACTTC. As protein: CASRDSRSQLIQETQYF.